Presented here are 30 T cell receptor beta chains from one specimen sequenced in a study of tissue T cells after allogeneic stem cell transplantation. Here immunoSEQ multiplex PCR was the method, and the copy in TCRdb shows in-frame clones only, minus some. The sample consists of over 40,000 clones, 73% of them appearing once. The material sequenced was sorted cells pooled from one or two spleens. These receptors all come from a pool of C57BL/6 mice in good health.

Comment on this clone: These gene names are mouse names. The CDR3 is cut off 1 residue early in the read; its end comes from the germline J gene. This chain connects TRBV2 to TRBJ2-5; TRBD1 matches at 7 bases. V lost 0 bases, J lost 1 base, and 1 base stayed unmatched. Germline V gene data show CDR1 as LGHNA and CDR2 as YSYQKL. CDR3 size: 15 residues. CDR3 amino acids: CASSQDGTDQDTQYF. CDR3 bases read: TGTGCCAGCAGCCAAGATGGGACAGACCAAGACACCCAGTAC. Full variable domain (rest looked up from reference TRBV2 and TRBJ2-5): DPKIIQKPKYLVAVTGSEKILICEQYLGHNAMYWYRQSAKKPLEFMFSYSYQKLMDNQTASSRFQPQSSKKNHLDLQITALKPDDSATYFCASSQDGTDQDTQYFGPGTRLLVL.

About this clone: Gene names denote mouse genes. The sequence runs out 1 residue before the end of the CDR3; the remainder is reconstructed from the germline J gene. The chain uses TRBV20 and TRBJ1-1; D is undetermined. CDR3 length: 13 residues. V lost 1 base and J 1 base, leaving 7 bases between the germline ends. Germline CDR1 reads GFQATS; CDR2 reads STVNSAI. The CDR3 protein is CGARGRGNTEVFF. The covered CDR3 bases are TGTGGTGCTAGGGGGCGAGGGAACACAGAAGTCTTC.

About this clone itself: Gene names refer to mouse genes. CDR3 DNA, as far as it was read: TGTGCCAGCAGTATGGGACAGGGGGACACAGAAGTCTTC. Translated, it gives CASSMGQGDTEVF. The full CDR3 sequence reads CASSMGQGDTEVFF. J is TRBJ1-1 and V is TRBV19, with TRBD1 identical over 11 bases. The CDR3 end falls 1 residue outside the read, so it is completed with the germline J gene. This CDR3 comprises 14 residues. Germline values: CDR1 FNHDT, CDR2 SITEND (reference sequence). The V gene end was trimmed by 2 bases and the J gene end by 3 bases; junction bases not matched to a gene: 0.

On this clone: Gene names denote mouse genes. The read terminates 1 residue ahead of where the CDR3 ends, so the germline J gene completes it. The chain uses TRBV13-1 and TRBJ1-5; weak D call: TRBD1 (5 bases). With 2 bases removed from V and 2 bases from J, the gap between germline ends came to 8 bases. The CDR3 is made up of 14 amino acids. The germline V gene encodes CDR1 NSHNY and CDR2 SYGAGN. CDR3 loop: CASSERGDNQAPLF. The DNA read from the CDR3 is TGTGCCAGCAGTGAAAGGGGAGACAACCAGGCTCCGCTT.

Of note for this clone: Genes and germline come from the mouse. The sequence runs out 1 residue before the end of the CDR3; the remainder is reconstructed from the germline J gene. The rearrangement uses TRBV13-2 and TRBJ2-1; maybe TRBD1 (6 bases). The CDR3 spans 14 residues. In germline, CDR1 is NNHNN, CDR2 SYGAGS (reference sequence). V was pared by 2 bases and J by 1 base, with 7 bases between. Incomplete CDR3 DNA: TGTGCCAGCGGTGAGGACAGAAACTATGCTGAGCAGTTC. Translating it yields CASGEDRNYAEQF. The full CDR3 is CASGEDRNYAEQFF.

On this clone itself: Mouse gene names apply. The read gets to within 1 residue of the CDR3 end, and the germline J gene fills in the rest. V usage is TRBV20 and J usage is TRBJ2-5; no definite D call. The CDR3 is made up of 13 amino acids. CDR1 is GFQATS, CDR2 STVNSAI, per germline. The V and J ends lost 0 bases and 0 bases respectively, with 4 bases between them. The CDR3 DNA, read in part, is TGTGGTGCTAGGGATAACAACCAAGACACCCAGTAC. The encoded protein is CGARDNNQDTQY. The full CDR3 reads CGARDNNQDTQYF.

Concerning this clone: These gene names are mouse names. The sequence runs out 1 residue before the end of the CDR3; the remainder is reconstructed from the germline J gene. V gene TRBV16 combines with J gene TRBJ2-7; TRBD1 matches at 9 bases. Germline V gives CDR1 SGHSA, CDR2 FRNQAP. Trimming cost V 4 bases and J 4 bases; bases outside gene matches: 2. The CDR3 extends over 13 amino acids. CDR3 DNA (partial): TGTGCAAGCAGCTCGGACAGGGGATATGAACAGTAC. Translating gives CASSSDRGYEQY. In full, the CDR3 is CASSSDRGYEQYF.

About this clone: The gene names given are mouse names. The CDR3 DNA, read in part, is TGTGCCTGGAGTTCGGGACAGGGGGCAGAAACGCTGTAT. Translation: CAWSSGQGAETLY. The CDR3 in full is CAWSSGQGAETLYF. The genes are TRBV31 and TRBJ2-3, with 10 bases that match TRBD1. Read sequence stops 1 residue before the CDR3 end, and the germline J gene provides the missing end. CDR1 is GKSSPN, CDR2 SITVG, per germline. The V gene end was trimmed by 2 bases and the J gene end by 3 bases; junction bases not matched to a gene: 2. This CDR3 region has 14 residues.

A few counts support this clone. Genes here carry mouse names. From the germline J gene comes the end of the CDR3, since the read stops 1 residue before it. The chain links TRBV13-2 to TRBJ1-5, with 9 bases aligning to TRBD1. The CDR3 spans 15 residues. The V and J ends lost 2 bases and 4 bases, in that order; junction bases with no gene match: 4. Germline V gene data show CDR1 as NNHNN and CDR2 as SYGAGS (reference sequence). The CDR3 sequence: CASGEGQGKNQAPLF. CDR3 bases read: TGTGCCAGCGGTGAAGGACAGGGGAAGAACCAGGCTCCGCTT.

A note on this clone: The gene names given are mouse names. The CDR3 end lies 1 residue beyond the end of the read and is filled in from the germline J gene. The chain uses TRBV5 and TRBJ2-5, with 11 nucleotides matching TRBD2. Germline V gene lookup returns CDR1 LGHNA and CDR2 YNLKQL (reference sequence). V lost 1 base, J lost 6 bases, and 6 bases stayed unmatched. The length of the CDR3 is 16 residues. This chain's CDR3 is CASSQVLGGQRDTQYF. The part of the CDR3 DNA that was read is TGTGCCAGCAGCCAAGTACTGGGGGGGCAGAGGGACACCCAGTAC.

Note on this clone: Gene and germline names: mouse. The sequence runs out 1 residue before the end of the CDR3; the remainder is reconstructed from the germline J gene. The chain combines TRBV3 with TRBJ2-7; perhaps TRBD1 as D (5 bases). V was cut by 5 bases and J by 0 bases, with 8 bases left in between. This CDR3 contains 13 residues. From germline, CDR1 is SNHLY and CDR2 FYNGKV (reference sequence). CDR3 region: CASSDSLSYEQYF. Incomplete CDR3 DNA: TGTGCCAGCAGCGACAGCCTCTCCTATGAACAGTAC.

To note about this clone: The genes and germline here are from mouse. The DNA ends 1 residue before the CDR3 does, and the rest of the CDR3 is filled in from the germline J gene. The V call is TRBV5, the J call TRBJ2-4; 7 bases align to TRBD2. The CDR3 is made up of 15 amino acids. The germline CDR1 and CDR2 sequences are LGHNA and YNLKQL (reference sequence). Trimming at V came to 0 bases and at J to 3 bases, leaving 3 bases not matched to a gene. CDR3 amino acids: CASSQESGGQNTLYF. The CDR3 DNA, read in part, is TGTGCCAGCAGCCAAGAGTCGGGGGGGCAAAACACCTTGTAC.

This clone showed up just once. Gene names and germline refer to mouse. The CDR3 end lies 1 residue beyond the end of the read and is filled in from the germline J gene. The chain couples TRBV13-3 to TRBJ2-4; TRBD1 is a possible D gene (5 bases). Germline CDR1 is NNHDY and CDR2 is SYVADS. The CDR3 is made up of 13 amino acids. V lost 5 bases, J lost 0 bases, and 7 bases lay in between. The DNA read from the CDR3 is TGTGCCAGCAGGGACAATAGTCAAAACACCTTGTAC. Its translation: CASRDNSQNTLY. The whole CDR3 protein reads CASRDNSQNTLYF.

This clone was seen once. Gene names are mouse gene names. The read ends 1 residue before the CDR3 terminus; that terminus is restored from the germline J gene. The V and J genes are TRBV5 and TRBJ1-2, with a tentative D call TRBD1 (6 bases). This CDR3 region has 14 residues. V lost 1 base, J lost 0 bases, and 6 bases lay in between. CDR1 and CDR2 from the germline V gene are LGHNA and YNLKQL (reference sequence). The CDR3 bases that were read are TGTGCCAGCAGCCAAGCAGGGGCAAACTCCGACTACACC. Protein: CASSQAGANSDYT. The entire CDR3 is CASSQAGANSDYTF.

On this clone itself: Gene names refer to mouse genes. The CDR3 extends 1 residue past the end of the read, so its final part is completed from the germline J gene. This chain connects TRBV31 to TRBJ2-7, with unresolved D. This CDR3 comprises 10 residues. Trimming removed 5 bases from V and 4 bases from J, with 6 bases in between. Germline CDR1 reads GKSSPN; CDR2 reads SITVG. The CDR3: CAWDNYEQYF. The part of the CDR3 DNA that was read is TGTGCCTGGGACAATTATGAACAGTAC.

Only a few counts were recorded for this clone. Genes and germline come from the mouse. The read finishes 1 residue shy of the CDR3 end, and the germline J gene is used to complete it. This chain connects TRBV12-2 to TRBJ2-7; D could derive from TRBD1 or TRBD2 (5 bases each). Germline assignment: CDR1 SGHLS and CDR2 HYDKME. The CDR3 has 12 amino acids. Trimming cost V 2 bases and J 5 bases, with 9 bases left between them. The sequenced part of the CDR3 DNA is TGTGCCAGCTCTCAAGGGGCGCATGAACAGTAC. The encoded protein is CASSQGAHEQY. The entire CDR3 is CASSQGAHEQYF.

This clone was found a few times. Gene labels here are mouse ones. The observed sequence ends 1 residue before the CDR3 terminus, with the missing tail filled in from the germline J gene. The chain couples TRBV31 to TRBJ2-7; 9 bases line up with TRBD1. V trimming: 5 bases; J trimming: 0 bases; junction bases outside the gene matches: 2. The CDR3 covers 13 residues. The germline gives CDR1 GKSSPN, CDR2 SITVG. Partial CDR3 DNA: TGTGCCTGGGGACAGGGGAGCTCCTATGAACAGTAC. This translates into CAWGQGSSYEQY. The full CDR3 sequence reads CAWGQGSSYEQYF. Supplemented by reference TRBV31 and TRBJ2-7, the full variable domain reads AQTIHQWPVAEIKAVGSPLSLGCTIKGKSSPNLYWYWQATGGTLQQLFYSITVGQVESVVQLNLSASRPKDDQFILSTEKLLLSHSGFYLCAWGQGSSYEQYFGPGTRLTVL.

With regard to this clone: Gene names denote mouse genes. The CDR3 goes on 1 residue after the read ends, and that part is filled in from the germline J gene. J is TRBJ2-3 and V is TRBV29; weak D call: TRBD1 (5 bases). Germline CDR1 MSHET, CDR2 SYDVDS. There are 14 residues in the CDR3. Trimming pared 6 bases from V and 0 bases from J, leaving 10 bases between. The part of the CDR3 DNA that was read is TGTGCTAGCAGCCGACAGTCTAGTGCAGAAACGCTGTAT. Encoded protein: CASSRQSSAETLY. In full, the CDR3 is CASSRQSSAETLYF.

Comment on this clone: Each gene name is a mouse one. The read finishes 1 residue shy of the CDR3 end, and the germline J gene is used to complete it. The chain carries TRBV5 and TRBJ2-5; TRBD2 matches 10 bases. Per germline, CDR1 LGHNA and CDR2 YNLKQL (reference sequence). V shed 0 bases, J shed 6 bases, and the junction held 3 bases outside the gene matches. This CDR3 spans 15 amino acids. The chain's CDR3 is CASSQEAGGADTQYF. The part of the CDR3 DNA that was read is TGTGCCAGCAGCCAAGAAGCTGGGGGGGCGGACACCCAGTAC.

With regard to this clone: The gene symbols are mouse symbols. The CDR3 end is not reached by the read, which stops 1 residue before it; the germline J gene fills it in. This sequence joins TRBV13-1 and TRBJ2-1, with 7 positions matching TRBD1. The CDR3 is made up of 15 amino acids. Germline V CDR1 and CDR2: NSHNY, SYGAGN. The J segment lost 1 base and the V segment lost 2 bases, leaving 3 bases of the junction unmatched. CDR3: CASSERDRNYAEQFF. The covered CDR3 bases are TGTGCCAGCAGTGAAAGGGACAGAAACTATGCTGAGCAGTTC.

Concerning this clone itself: Gene names are the mouse ones. The read falls 1 residue short of the CDR3 end, and the missing part is taken from the germline J gene. This chain joins TRBV3 and TRBJ2-7; D is ambiguous. The CDR3 sequence is 12 residues long. In germline, CDR1 is SNHLY, CDR2 FYNGKV (reference sequence). With 5 bases removed from V and 0 bases from J, the gap between germline ends came to 5 bases. This CDR3 reads CASSGSSYEQYF. Incomplete CDR3 DNA: TGTGCCAGCAGCGGTAGCTCCTATGAACAGTAC.

On this clone: Mouse germline and gene names are used. The read terminates 1 residue before the CDR3 end, so the remaining end is supplied by the germline J gene. The rearrangement uses TRBV20 and TRBJ2-7; 11 bases are shared with TRBD2. Trimming cost V 5 bases and J 7 bases; bases outside gene matches: 7. CDR3 size: 13 residues. Germline CDR1 and CDR2: GFQATS and STVNSAI. The CDR3 here is CGAPTGGAGEQYF. The sequenced CDR3 bases are TGTGGTGCTCCAACTGGGGGGGCTGGGGAACAGTAC. The full variable domain, rest sourced from reference TRBV20 and TRBJ2-7, is GALVYQYPRRTICKSGTSMRMECQAVGFQATSVAWYRQSPQKTFELIALSTVNSAIKYEQNFTQEKFPISHPNLSFSSMTVLNAYLEDRGLYLCGAPTGGAGEQYFGPGTRLTVL.

This clone was detected once. Each gene name is a mouse one. The CDR3 end lies 1 residue beyond the end of the read and is filled in from the germline J gene. The chain employs TRBV15 and TRBJ2-3; D is unclear. Trimming shortened V by 3 bases and J by 4 bases, and 8 bases separated the two germline ends. The germline CDR1 and CDR2 sequences are SGHND and FRSKSL. This CDR3 spans 13 amino acids. The CDR3 sequence is CASSLAGSETLYF. CDR3 bases read: TGTGCCAGCAGTTTGGCTGGATCAGAAACGCTGTAT.

A note on this clone: Germline and genes: mouse. The read finishes 1 residue shy of the CDR3 end, and the germline J gene is used to complete it. The sample holds other DNA sequences that translate to the same CDR3. This chain links TRBV1 with TRBJ2-3, with D unresolved. V was pared by 3 bases and J by 0 bases, with 4 bases between. The CDR3 spans 13 residues. Germline CDR1 is NSQYPW and CDR2 is LRSPGD (reference sequence). The covered CDR3 bases are TGCACCTGCAGTGCTGGGAGTGCAGAAACGCTGTAT. This sequence encodes CTCSAGSAETLY. The whole CDR3 sequence is CTCSAGSAETLYF.

Comment on this clone: Gene names are mouse gene names. The CDR3 DNA, read in part, is TGTGCCAGCAGTGATGAAGGGACAGAAGTCTTC. Its protein is CASSDEGTEVF. The CDR3 in its entirety is CASSDEGTEVFF. V is TRBV13-1 and J is TRBJ1-1; D not resolved. The read stops 1 residue short of the end of the CDR3; the missing end is completed from the germline J gene. This CDR3 region has 12 residues. CDR1 NSHNY and CDR2 SYGAGN come from the germline V gene. Trimming left V 0 bases short and J 5 bases short, with 5 bases between.

This clone was recorded only once. All gene names here are mouse names. The read finishes 1 residue shy of the CDR3 end, and the germline J gene is used to complete it. The chain employs TRBV13-1 and TRBJ2-4; maybe TRBD2 (6 bases). Per the germline V gene, CDR1 is NSHNY and CDR2 is SYGAGN. The CDR3 spans 16 residues. Trimming removed 2 bases at V and 2 bases at J, with 15 bases between. The CDR3: CASSDGGSGNQNTLYF. Partial CDR3 DNA: TGTGCCAGCAGTGACGGGGGGAGCGGGAATCAAAACACCTTGTAC.

Remarks on this clone: Each gene name is a mouse one. The CDR3 end falls 1 residue outside the read, so it is completed with the germline J gene. The rearrangement uses TRBV20 and TRBJ2-7; 9 bases match TRBD1. This CDR3 has 11 amino acids. Germline V gene data show CDR1 as GFQATS and CDR2 as STVNSAI. Trimming took 6 bases from V and 6 from J; bases not matched to a gene: 3. The CDR3 sequence: CGAQTGGEQYF. The covered CDR3 bases are TGTGGTGCCCAGACAGGGGGTGAACAGTAC.

Concerning this clone itself: Here the gene names and germline are mouse. Coverage ceases 1 residue before the CDR3 finishes, and the germline J gene fills in the end. This chain uses TRBV19 with TRBJ2-7; TRBD2 might be the D (6 bases). This CDR3 has 15 amino acids. CDR1 and CDR2 (germline): FNHDT, SITEND (reference sequence). The ends were cut back, 4 bases at V and 0 bases at J, with 14 bases in the middle. The CDR3 bases that were read are TGTGCCAGCAGTCGTCCGGGACTTAGCTCCTATGAACAGTAC. Translation gives CASSRPGLSSYEQY. The full CDR3 protein reads CASSRPGLSSYEQYF.

Note on this clone: The genes are named according to mouse. The read ends 1 residue early relative to the CDR3; the germline J gene fills the gap. This chain links TRBV21 with TRBJ1-1, with TRBD1 as a possible D gene (5 bases). TRBV21 counts as an open reading frame of uncertain function. The CDR3 sequence is 14 residues long. Trimming cost V 2 bases and J 0 bases, with 7 bases left between them. The chain's CDR3 is CASSQDRANTEVFF. Incomplete CDR3 DNA: TGTGCTAGCAGTCAAGACAGAGCAAACACAGAAGTCTTC.

On this clone: Mouse gene names and germline throughout. From the germline J gene comes the end of the CDR3, since the read stops 1 residue before it. The gene calls are TRBV24 and TRBJ1-4; TRBD1 aligns across 7 bases. In germline, CDR1 is KGHTA, CDR2 FRNEEI. The CDR3 is made up of 15 amino acids. V was pared by 4 bases and J by 1 base, with 3 bases of the junction left unmatched. CDR3 bases read: TGTGCCAGCAGTCCATGGGACAGTTCCAACGAAAGATTATTT. It encodes CASSPWDSSNERLF. The CDR3, in full, reads CASSPWDSSNERLFF.